One and the same sample provided the 8 T cell receptor beta chains below, sequenced in a study of T cell responses to AZD1222 COVID-19 vaccine. The table came from immunoSEQ multiplex PCR; TCRdb's copy has only in-frame clones and leaves some out. The data show 150,000 to 180,000 clones, around 89% seen once. The sequencing here drew on peripheral blood, taken on day 0 of AZD1222 vaccination. These receptor sequences come from an adult in good health.

V and J are TRBV9 and TRBJ2-1; a weak D match, TRBD2 (6 bases). V was trimmed by 0 bases and J by 5 bases, leaving 6 bases between them. The CDR3 length is 13 residues. CDR1 and CDR2 from the germline V gene are SGDLS and YYNGEE. CDR3 loop: CASSVGGDNEQFF. Written as DNA, the CDR3 is TGTGCCAGCAGCGTAGGGGGGGACAATGAGCAGTTCTTC.

CDR3 in DNA: TGTGCCAGCAGTACGATCTACGAGCAGTACTTC. Translated, it gives CASSTIYEQYF. The genes are TRBV12-3 or TRBV12-4 and TRBJ2-7, with no clear D. The V gene lost 5 bases and the J gene lost 3 bases, with 5 bases spanning the gap. The CDR3 spans 11 residues.

This clone was counted a single time. The chain has TRBV18 and TRBJ1-1, with D maybe TRBD1 (6 bases). Germline assignment: CDR1 KGHSH and CDR2 LQKENI. V lost 5 bases to trimming and J lost 1 base, with 11 bases between them. This CDR3 contains 14 residues. This CDR3 is CASSAGTQNTEAFF. For the CDR3, the DNA is TGTGCCAGCTCAGCCGGGACACAGAACACTGAAGCTTTCTTT.

V is TRBV9 and J is TRBJ2-1, with a tentative D call TRBD1 (5 bases). V lost 0 bases, J lost 3 bases, and 16 bases lay in between. The CDR3 has 17 residues. Germline V gives CDR1 SGDLS, CDR2 YYNGEE. The CDR3 DNA is TGTGCCAGCAGCGTAGTTGGGGCCGCAAATGGCTACAATGAGCAGTTCTTC. Translation gives CASSVVGAANGYNEQFF.

The genes are TRBV5-1 and TRBJ2-7; no clear D. Germline-derived CDR1 and CDR2 are SGHRS and YFSETQ. This CDR3 comprises 14 residues. V lost 5 bases to trimming and J lost 7 bases, with 19 bases between them. The CDR3 spells CASSPTDRRQEQYF. In DNA form, the CDR3 reads TGCGCCAGCAGTCCAACAGACCGGCGGCAGGAGCAGTACTTC.

The chain has TRBV5-4 and TRBJ2-7, with 8 bases identical to TRBD1. Germline lookup yields CDR1 SGHNT and CDR2 YYREEE (reference sequence). The CDR3 consists of 14 residues. Trimming took 5 bases from V and 0 from J; bases not matched to a gene: 4. The CDR3 loop reads CASSRDRFSYEQYF. The CDR3 bases are TGTGCCAGCAGTCGGGACAGGTTCTCCTACGAGCAGTACTTC.

The V and J genes are TRBV5-6 and TRBJ1-2; the match to TRBD1 covers 9 bases. This CDR3 is built from 14 residues. J was trimmed by 4 bases and V by 4 bases; bases with no gene match: 5. The V gene's germline CDR1 is SGHDT and CDR2 YYEEEE. CDR3 bases: TGTGCCAGCAGCACAATACAGGGGGCCTATGGCTACACCTTC. Protein sequence: CASSTIQGAYGYTF.

The chain uses TRBV19 and TRBJ2-5; TRBD1 matches 11 bases. J lost 3 bases, V lost 8 bases, and 5 bases had no gene match. From germline, CDR1 is LNHDA and CDR2 SQIVND (reference sequence). The CDR3 consists of 14 residues. CDR3 loop: CASFPGQGEETQYF. The CDR3 DNA reads TGTGCCAGTTTCCCGGGACAGGGGGAAGAGACCCAGTACTTC.